Listed here are 12 T cell receptor beta chains from one sample, sequenced in a study of cytomegalovirus exposure and HLA in healthy donors. It was with 60 Vbeta and 13 Jbeta primers that the PCR ran. This table comes from immunoSEQ multiplex PCR, and its TCRdb copy is limited to in-frame clones, with some not included. The table lists around 150,000 clones, about three quarters of them singletons. What was sequenced was PBMCs. These receptors were collected from a man younger than 35 in good health and CMV-seropositive.

The rearrangement joins TRBV11-3 to TRBJ1-2; TRBD1 matches at 9 bases. This CDR3 spans 14 amino acids. In germline, CDR1 is SGHNT, CDR2 YENEEA. Germline trimming cut 3 bases from V and 7 bases from J; bases unmatched to any gene: 6. The CDR3 sequence: CASSFTGGSGGYTF. The DNA of the CDR3 is TGTGCCAGCAGCTTTACAGGGGGCTCGGGTGGCTACACCTTC.

The DNA for the CDR3 is TGCAGCGTTGACAAGGTAGCGGGGGGGCCTAATGAGCAGTTCTTC. Translated: CSVDKVAGGPNEQFF. The rearrangement joins TRBV29-1 to TRBJ2-1; 11 bases map to TRBD2. Germline lookup yields CDR1 SQVTM and CDR2 ANQGSEA. This CDR3 spans 15 amino acids. Trimming at V came to 3 bases and at J to 7 bases, leaving 8 bases not matched to a gene.

This clone was seen a single time. The gene calls are TRBV27 and TRBJ1-2, with D possibly TRBD1 on 5 matching bases. The CDR3 extends over 13 amino acids. V was pared by 10 bases and J by 5 bases, with 17 bases between. CDR1 MNHEY and CDR2 SMNVEV come from the germline V gene (reference sequence). CDR3 in amino acids: CATKVREGYGYTF. The CDR3 nucleotides are TGTGCCACCAAGGTCAGGGAAGGGTATGGCTACACCTTC.

This chain uses TRBV28 with TRBJ1-1, with a tentative D call TRBD1 (6 bases). This CDR3 has 15 amino acids. V was shortened by 7 bases and J by 5 bases, with 20 bases between the two germline ends. Germline V lookup: CDR1 MDHEN, CDR2 SYDVKM. This chain's CDR3 is CASTPWGGVGTEAFF. The DNA for the CDR3 is TGTGCCAGCACCCCGTGGGGGGGCGTGGGTACTGAAGCTTTCTTT. Combining the CDR3 with reference TRBV28 and TRBJ1-1 gives the whole variable domain DVKVTQSSRYLVKRTGEKVFLECVQDMDHENMFWYRQDPGLGLRLIYFSYDVKMKEKGDIPEGYSVSREKKERFSLILESASTNQTSMYLCASTPWGGVGTEAFFGQGTRLTVV.

The rearrangement links TRBV6-1 to TRBJ2-3, with 10 bases that match TRBD2. The CDR3 has 15 residues. Germline-derived CDR1 and CDR2 are MNHNS and SASEGT. V shed 6 bases and J 0 bases; nucleotides not matched to a gene: 3. The CDR3 is CASRASGGSTDTQYF. The CDR3 bases are TGTGCCAGCAGGGCTAGCGGGGGTAGCACAGATACGCAGTATTTT.

The chain couples TRBV11-2 to TRBJ1-4; TRBD1 matches at 8 bases. CDR3 length: 14 amino acids. Germline values: CDR1 SGHAT, CDR2 FQNNGV. Losses at the gene ends were 1 base for V and 7 bases for J; bases not matched to a gene: 2. In DNA form, the CDR3 reads TGTGCCAGCAGCTTAGGGACAGGGACTGAAAAACTGTTTTTT. It encodes CASSLGTGTEKLFF.

The chain combines TRBV28 with TRBJ1-2; 7 bases fit TRBD1. CDR3 size: 11 residues. V shed 4 bases, J shed 8 bases, and the junction held 1 base outside the gene matches. Germline V CDR1 and CDR2: MDHEN, SYDVKM. The CDR3: CASSYRGGYTF. CDR3 nucleotides: TGTGCCAGCAGTTACAGGGGAGGCTACACCTTC.

Of note for this clone: Other DNA sequences in the same sample also yield this CDR3. The chain combines TRBV2 with TRBJ1-1; 7 bases map to TRBD1. This CDR3 has 15 amino acids. J gave up 1 base and V 3 bases, and 5 bases lay outside the gene matches. CDR1 and CDR2 from the germline V gene are SNHLY and FYNNEI. CDR3 DNA: TGTGCCAGCAGTGAGTACACAGGGGAGAACACTGAAGCTTTCTTT. Amino acid sequence: CASSEYTGENTEAFF.

This rearrangement joins TRBV7-9 to TRBJ2-3; 10 bases map to TRBD2. With 5 bases clipped from V and 3 bases from J, the junction kept 11 bases outside the gene matches. This CDR3 contains 17 residues. Germline CDR1 is SEHNR and CDR2 is FQNEAQ (reference sequence). The CDR3: CASSLLEAGGGTDTQYF. CDR3 DNA sequence: TGTGCCAGCAGCCTACTCGAAGCGGGAGGGGGTACAGATACGCAGTATTTT.

The V and J genes are TRBV20-1 and TRBJ1-1; D not resolved. This CDR3 comprises 11 residues. The V gene's germline CDR1 is DFQATT and CDR2 SNEGSKA (reference sequence). CDR3 bases: TGCAGCCGACGATCCGGGAGTGAAGCTTTCTTT. It yields the protein CSRRSGSEAFF.

In regard to this clone: Other DNA sequences from this sample encode an identical CDR3 as well. J is TRBJ2-3 and V is TRBV19; D may be TRBD2 (6 bases). Trimming removed 5 bases at V and 1 base at J, with 10 bases between. This CDR3 region has 14 residues. Looked up from germline, CDR1 is LNHDA and CDR2 is SQIVND (reference sequence). The CDR3 DNA is TGTGCCAGTAGTTTATCGGGGGGCACAGATACGCAGTATTTT. Its translation: CASSLSGGTDTQYF.

The chain links TRBV11-2 to TRBJ2-1, with D maybe TRBD1 (6 bases). The CDR3 runs to 16 residues. The ends were cut back, 2 bases at V and 5 bases at J, with 16 bases in the middle. Germline CDR1 SGHAT, CDR2 FQNNGV. CDR3 DNA sequence: TGTGCCAGCAGCTTATATACACAGGGATCGGACAATGAGCAGTTCTTC. It yields the protein CASSLYTQGSDNEQFF.